This T cell receptor beta chain is from a study of cytomegalovirus exposure and HLA in healthy donors. Study observations and caveats: Some V segments (TRBV6-2 and TRBV6-3 among them) were excluded as indistinguishable. CMV serostatus was the sole immune exposure information available. HLA allele associations emerged for fewer than 20,000 TCR beta sequences in a later analysis, at 0.05 false discovery rate.

The CDR3 covers 15 residues. J was trimmed by 7 bases and V by 4 bases; bases with no gene match: 6. Germline lookup yields CDR1 SGHTA and CDR2 FQGNSA. 13 Jbeta primers and 60 Vbeta primers were used for the PCR. The data were produced by immunoSEQ multiplex PCR, yet TCRdb's version contains in-frame clones alone and is incomplete. The sample yields 75,000 to 95,000 clones, over 60% seen once. A remark on this clone: Its antigen remains unknown.

The sample taken for sequencing was PBMCs. J is TRBJ2-1 and V is TRBV7-2; 11 nucleotides align to TRBD2. The TCR comes from a woman aged 40 to 50 in good health and CMV-seropositive. The CDR3 DNA reads as TGTGCCAGCAGCTCCATAGCGGGAGGGAATAATGAGCAGTTCTTC. This encodes CASSSIAGGNNEQFF.